This T cell receptor beta chain was sequenced for a study of multiple sclerosis patients with progressive multifocal leukoencephalopathy. With V trimmed by 8 bases and J by 8 bases, 11 bases remained unmatched. Germline assignment: CDR1 LNHNV and CDR2 YYDKDF (reference sequence). The CDR3 has 13 residues. The assay was immunoSEQ multiplex PCR, and TCRdb's table has in-frame clones only and misses some. The sample consists of some 31,000 clones, roughly 87% of them appearing once. Time point of the sample: time of PML onset. This clonotype originated in a human donor with progressive multifocal leukoencephalopathy. Sequencing was performed on PBMCs, taken from a patient treated with natalizumab. V and J are TRBV15 and TRBJ1-2, with 7 nucleotides matching TRBD1. This CDR3 reads CATLNRGGSGYTF. The CDR3, as DNA: TGTGCCACCCTAAACAGGGGAGGAAGCGGCTACACCTTC.